These T cell receptor beta chains were read from a single sample in a study of blood T cell repertoires in COVID-19. Profiled with immunoSEQ multiplex PCR; TCRdb holds only in-frame clones, not every one. The data contain nearly 350,000 clones, over 70% of them singletons. Sequencing was performed on peripheral blood. The receptors here all came from a woman in her 50s with COVID-19, enrolled during active disease. Each CDR3 is given with its conserved first and last residue. The D gene is left open where the match is weak. Not every row has a clone size; where given, it reads once, few, many or a size class.

DNA	CDR3	V	size	J	D
TGTGCCAGCAGCGTAGACGCGACTAGCGGGAACTTAGATACGCAGTATTTT	CASSVDATSGNLDTQYF	TRBV9	-	TRBJ2-3	TRBD2
TGTGCCAGCTCGCCGGGACAAAAGGGCGGCTACACCTTC	CASSPGQKGGYTF	TRBV5-4	-	TRBJ1-2	-
TGTGCCACCAGTGATCCCGGACAAAGGGGGCCCCATGGCTACACCTTC	CATSDPGQRGPHGYTF	TRBV24-1	once	TRBJ1-2	TRBD1
TGTGCCAGCAGTGAGGGATGGTCACCCCTCCACTTT	CASSEGWSPLHF	TRBV3-1/TRBV3-2	-	TRBJ1-6	-
TGCGCCAGCAGCATTACAGGGGATCCAGCCACTGAAGCTTTCTTT	CASSITGDPATEAFF	TRBV5-1	-	TRBJ1-1	TRBD1
TGTGCCAGTAGTAGTCAGGGGTTAACTGAAGCTTTCTTT	CASSSQGLTEAFF	TRBV19	-	TRBJ1-1	-
TGTGCCAGCAGCCCAGACAGGACCTCCTATGGCTACACCTTC	CASSPDRTSYGYTF	TRBV6-6	few	TRBJ1-2	-
TGTGCCAGCAGGACAGGCCCGTCCTACAATGAGCAGTTCTTC	CASRTGPSYNEQFF	TRBV28	-	TRBJ2-1	-
TGTGCCAGCAGCCGGGACAGGGCGAACACCGGGGAGCTGTTTTTT	CASSRDRANTGELFF	TRBV6-5	-	TRBJ2-2	TRBD1
TGTGCCAGCAGCCAAGGAAACGTCCCGGGACAGGGCGCTAATGAAAAACTGTTTTTT	CASSQGNVPGQGANEKLFF	TRBV3-1/TRBV3-2	-	TRBJ1-4	TRBD1
TGTGCCCTGCGGTTGGCGATTAATTCACCCCTCCACTTT	CALRLAINSPLHF	TRBV30	-	TRBJ1-6	-
TGTGCCTGGAGTGTCCCGGGACAGGGCCATAGCGGCTACACCTTC	CAWSVPGQGHSGYTF	TRBV30	-	TRBJ1-2	TRBD1
TGTGCCACCAGTGCGGGGGGGTCAGAGAACTATGGCTACACCTTC	CATSAGGSENYGYTF	TRBV15	-	TRBJ1-2	-
TGTGCCAGCAGCCACAGGACAGGTACCTACGAGCAGTACTTC	CASSHRTGTYEQYF	TRBV14	-	TRBJ2-7	TRBD1
TGTGCCAGCAGGCCCCTCGACAGGGTTTCTGGAAACACCATATATTTT	CASRPLDRVSGNTIYF	TRBV27	-	TRBJ1-3	TRBD1
TGTGCCAGCAGCTTATTTATCTTGACTTCCGAATACAATGAGCAGTTCTTC	CASSLFILTSEYNEQFF	TRBV7-8	-	TRBJ2-1	-
TGTGCCTGGAGTTGGACAGGGGGCTCGAGGGAGCAGTACTTC	CAWSWTGGSREQYF	TRBV30	-	TRBJ2-7	TRBD1
TGTGCCAGCTCACCGGGTATAGCGGGAGAGACCCAGTACTTC	CASSPGIAGETQYF	TRBV18	-	TRBJ2-5	TRBD2
TGTGCCAGCAGCAACTTAATTGCGGGAACCGGGGAGCTGTTTTTT	CASSNLIAGTGELFF	TRBV7-8	-	TRBJ2-2	-
TGTGCCAGCAGCTTAGATCTAGGACAGGGCCTCACCGGGGAGCTGTTTTTT	CASSLDLGQGLTGELFF	TRBV11-2	-	TRBJ2-2	TRBD1
TGTGCCATTCACAGGGGGAACACTGAAGCTTTCTTT	CAIHRGNTEAFF	TRBV7-9	few	TRBJ1-1	TRBD1
TGCGCCAGCAATGTTGGGGGGACTAGCGGGAGGGATCAAGAGACCCAGTACTTC	CASNVGGTSGRDQETQYF	TRBV5-1	-	TRBJ2-5	TRBD2
TGCAGTGCTAGGCACTGCAATGAGCAGTTCTTC	CSARHCNEQFF	TRBV20-1	-	TRBJ2-1	-
TGTGCCAGCTCACGGGACAGCGCCTCTGGAGCTTTCTTT	CASSRDSASGAFF	TRBV18	-	TRBJ1-1	TRBD1
TGTGCCAGCAGCCTCGGGACAGCCTACGAGCAGTACTTC	CASSLGTAYEQYF	TRBV7-9	-	TRBJ2-7	TRBD1
TGTGCCATCAGGAGCGGCTCCTACAATGAGCAGTTCTTC	CAIRSGSYNEQFF	TRBV25-1	once	TRBJ2-1	-
TGTGCCAGCAGTGAAGCGGGCGGCAGGGGGGTCAATCGGCCCCAGCATTTT	CASSEAGGRGVNRPQHF	TRBV6-1	-	TRBJ1-5	TRBD1
TGCGCCAGCAGCTTGTGGACAGCAACTAATGAAAAACTGTTTTTT	CASSLWTATNEKLFF	TRBV5-1	-	TRBJ1-4	-
TGTGCCAGCAGGGCGCTAGCGATTAGCACAGATACGCAGTATTTT	CASRALAISTDTQYF	TRBV2	-	TRBJ2-3	-
TGTGCCTGGAGCGGGGCCTACGAGCAGTACTTC	CAWSGAYEQYF	TRBV30	-	TRBJ2-7	-
TGTGCCTGGAATGAACTTACTGAAGCTTTCTTT	CAWNELTEAFF	TRBV30	-	TRBJ1-1	-
TGTGCCAGCAGCATTGGGACAGGGGCGGATACGCAGTATTTT	CASSIGTGADTQYF	TRBV11-3	-	TRBJ2-3	TRBD1
TGTGCCAGCAGTATCCGGGACAGGAGTAATTCACCCCTCCACTTT	CASSIRDRSNSPLHF	TRBV2	-	TRBJ1-6	TRBD1
TGTGCCAGCTCTCCGGGAGCAGGCAGTGAAGCTTTCTTT	CASSPGAGSEAFF	TRBV18	-	TRBJ1-1	-
TGTGCCAGCAGGACAGGGCTCAATCAGCCCCAGCATTTT	CASRTGLNQPQHF	TRBV27	-	TRBJ1-5	TRBD1
TGTGCCACCAGCAGCGGGAGATGGGCCGGGGAGCTGTTTTTT	CATSSGRWAGELFF	TRBV24-1	-	TRBJ2-2	TRBD2
TGTGCCTGGAGTGTACGGCGAGGAGGCTCCTACGAGCAGTACTTC	CAWSVRRGGSYEQYF	TRBV30	once	TRBJ2-7	-
TGCAGCGTGAGGGATCGGGGGGCCCAAGAGACCCAGTACTTC	CSVRDRGAQETQYF	TRBV29-1	-	TRBJ2-5	-
TGCGCCAGCAGCCAGGGGGCTCTGGAGACCCAGTACTTC	CASSQGALETQYF	TRBV5-1	-	TRBJ2-5	TRBD1
TGTGCCAGCGGGACAGGGTCGGTAGGATACGAGCAGTACTTC	CASGTGSVGYEQYF	TRBV6-5	-	TRBJ2-7	TRBD1
TGTGCCAGCAGCTTAGATGCAGGGCGGACTGAAGCTTTCTTT	CASSLDAGRTEAFF	TRBV7-9	-	TRBJ1-1	-
TGTGCTAGTGGTTTGGGGGCTTCCTCCTACGAGCAGTACTTC	CASGLGASSYEQYF	TRBV12-5	-	TRBJ2-7	-
TGTGCCAGCAGCCAAGGGGCTAGCGTCTCCTACGAGCAGTACTTC	CASSQGASVSYEQYF	TRBV4-2	few	TRBJ2-7	-
TGTGCCACCCGGGACAGGGTCCTTAGCAATCAGCCCCAGCATTTT	CATRDRVLSNQPQHF	TRBV19	-	TRBJ1-5	TRBD1
TGTGCCAGCAGCCTCGTTAGCGGGACAAATGAGCAGTTCTTC	CASSLVSGTNEQFF	TRBV7-8	-	TRBJ2-1	TRBD2
TGTGCTAGTGGTTTTACTCTAGCTGCCAGCTCCTACAATGAGCAGTTCTTC	CASGFTLAASSYNEQFF	TRBV12-5	-	TRBJ2-1	-